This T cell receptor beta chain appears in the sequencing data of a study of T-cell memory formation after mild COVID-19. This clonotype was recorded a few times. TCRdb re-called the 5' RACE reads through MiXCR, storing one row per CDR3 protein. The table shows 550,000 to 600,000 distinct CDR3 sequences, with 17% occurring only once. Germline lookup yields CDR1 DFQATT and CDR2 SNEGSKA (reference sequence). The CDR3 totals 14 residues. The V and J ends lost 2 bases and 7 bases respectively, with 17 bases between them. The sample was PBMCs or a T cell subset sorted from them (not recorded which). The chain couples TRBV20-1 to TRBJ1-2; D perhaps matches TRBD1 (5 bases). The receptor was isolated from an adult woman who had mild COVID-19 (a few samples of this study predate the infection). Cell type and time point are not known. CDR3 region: CSARTQGDVGGYTF. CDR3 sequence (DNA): TGCAGTGCTAGAACCCAGGGTGATGTCGGTGGCTACACCTTC.